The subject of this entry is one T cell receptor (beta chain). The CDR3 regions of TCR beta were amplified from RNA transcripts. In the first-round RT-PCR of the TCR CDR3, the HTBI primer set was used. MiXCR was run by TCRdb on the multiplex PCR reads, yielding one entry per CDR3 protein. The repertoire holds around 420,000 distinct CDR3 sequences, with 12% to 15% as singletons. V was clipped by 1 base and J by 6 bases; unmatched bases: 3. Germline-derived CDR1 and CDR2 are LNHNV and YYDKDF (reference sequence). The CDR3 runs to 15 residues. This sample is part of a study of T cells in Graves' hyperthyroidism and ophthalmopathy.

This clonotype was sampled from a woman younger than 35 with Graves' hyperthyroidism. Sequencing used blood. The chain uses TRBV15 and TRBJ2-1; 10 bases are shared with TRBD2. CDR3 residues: CATSRATSGINEQFF. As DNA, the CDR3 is TGTGCCACCAGCAGAGCAACTAGCGGGATCAATGAGCAGTTCTTC.